The clone carrying this T cell receptor (beta chain) was observed many times. The V gene's germline CDR1 is SGHTA and CDR2 FQGTGA. V lost 0 bases and J lost 5, with 10 bases in between. CDR3 length equals 14 residues. The sample is drawn from a study of T cells of healthy individuals. TCRdb re-called the 5' RACE reads with MiXCR, one entry per CDR3 protein. The data show 100,000 or so distinct CDR3 sequences, with roughly 15% seen just once and approximately 5.7% held by the top ten. J is TRBJ2-5 and V is TRBV7-3; maybe TRBD1 (5 bases). This clonotype was sampled from a human donor in good health. CDR3 sequence reads: CASSLTARDETQYF. The CDR3 nucleotides are TGTGCCAGCAGCTTAACGGCCAGGGATGAGACCCAGTACTTC.